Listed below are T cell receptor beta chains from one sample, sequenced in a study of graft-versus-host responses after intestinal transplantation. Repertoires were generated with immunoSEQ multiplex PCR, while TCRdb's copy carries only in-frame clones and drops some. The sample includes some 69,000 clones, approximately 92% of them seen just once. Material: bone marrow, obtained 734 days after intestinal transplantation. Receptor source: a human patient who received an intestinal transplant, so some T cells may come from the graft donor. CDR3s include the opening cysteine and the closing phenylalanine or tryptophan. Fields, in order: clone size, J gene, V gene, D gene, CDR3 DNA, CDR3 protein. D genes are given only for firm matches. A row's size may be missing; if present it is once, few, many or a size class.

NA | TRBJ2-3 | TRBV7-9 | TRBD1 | TGTGCCAGCAGCTTAGGGGACAGGGAATTAGATACGCAGTATTTT | CASSLGDRELDTQYF
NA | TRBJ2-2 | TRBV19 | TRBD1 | TGTGCCAGTAGTATAGATTTTGGGACAGTGAACACCGGGGAGCTGTTTTTT | CASSIDFGTVNTGELFF
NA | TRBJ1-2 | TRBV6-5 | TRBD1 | TGTGCCAGCAGTTTTACCCTAGAGGGGACAGGCGGCTACACCTTC | CASSFTLEGTGGYTF
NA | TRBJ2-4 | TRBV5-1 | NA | TGCGCCAGCAGCTTGGGCAGGATAAATACTAAATTAGCCAAAAACATTCAGTACTTC | CASSLGRINTKLAKNIQYF
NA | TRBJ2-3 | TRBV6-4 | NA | TGTGCCAGCAGTACTGGTGGAGGGGAGGCAGATACGCAGTATTTT | CASSTGGGEADTQYF
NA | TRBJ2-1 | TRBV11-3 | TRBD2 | TGTGCCAGCAGCTTAGAAGCGGGGGGCAATGAGCAGTTCTTC | CASSLEAGGNEQFF
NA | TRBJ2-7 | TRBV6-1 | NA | TGTGCCAGCAGTGAAGTGTACGGCAGGGCCTACGAGCAGTACTTC | CASSEVYGRAYEQYF
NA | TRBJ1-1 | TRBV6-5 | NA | TGTGCCAGCAGTTACCGCGCGCCTATGAACACTGAAGCTTTCTTT | CASSYRAPMNTEAFF
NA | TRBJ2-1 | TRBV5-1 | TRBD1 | TGCGCCAGCAGCCCGGGGACAGACTCCTACAATGAGCAGTTCTTC | CASSPGTDSYNEQFF
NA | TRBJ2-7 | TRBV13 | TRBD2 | TGTGCCAGCAGCTCTGGGACTACCAAGGCATACGAGCAGTACTTC | CASSSGTTKAYEQYF
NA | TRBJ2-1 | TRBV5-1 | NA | TGCGCCAGCAGCTTGAAGCCCCGGAATGAGCAGTTCTTC | CASSLKPRNEQFF
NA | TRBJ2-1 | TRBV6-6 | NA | TGTGCCAGCACTCATATCCCCTACAATGAGCAGTTCTTC | CASTHIPYNEQFF
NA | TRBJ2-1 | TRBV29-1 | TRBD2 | TGCAGCGTTGATAGGGCTAGCGGGGGGCGGTCCTACAATGAGCAGTTCTTC | CSVDRASGGRSYNEQFF
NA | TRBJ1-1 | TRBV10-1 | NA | TGCGCCAGCAGTTCGGCGCAAACGGGACCTCGCACTGAAGCTTTCTTT | CASSSAQTGPRTEAFF
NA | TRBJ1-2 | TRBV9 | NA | TGTGCCAGCAGCATCGGGACGGGTAACTATGGCTACACCTTC | CASSIGTGNYGYTF
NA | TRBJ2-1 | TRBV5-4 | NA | TGTGCCAGCAGCCGGGGGGGCGGGACAGCGTACAATGAGCAGTTCTTC | CASSRGGGTAYNEQFF
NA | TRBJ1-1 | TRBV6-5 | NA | TGTGCCAGCGCCCTTCAGGGAACGATCGAAGAAGCTTTCTTT | CASALQGTIEEAFF
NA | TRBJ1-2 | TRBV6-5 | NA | TGTGCCAGCAGGCAGGGTGTCTATGGCTACACCTTC | CASRQGVYGYTF
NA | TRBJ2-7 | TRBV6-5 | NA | TGTGCCAGCAGGAGCATGGCAGCTACCTACGAGCAGTACTTC | CASRSMAATYEQYF
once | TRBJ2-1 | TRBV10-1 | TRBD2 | TGCGCCAGCAGTGTTAGCGGGAGTAGCTATGAGCAGTTCTTC | CASSVSGSSYEQFF
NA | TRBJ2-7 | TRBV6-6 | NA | TGTGCCAGCAGTTACCGGGAAGCCTACGAGCAGTACTTC | CASSYREAYEQYF
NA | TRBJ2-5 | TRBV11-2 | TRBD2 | TGTGCCAGCGGGAACTCGGGACTAGCGGGTCACAACCAAGAGACCCAGTACTTC | CASGNSGLAGHNQETQYF
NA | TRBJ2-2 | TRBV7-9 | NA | TGTGCCAGCAGCTTATTACAGGAGGAAACCGGGGAGCTGTTTTTT | CASSLLQEETGELFF
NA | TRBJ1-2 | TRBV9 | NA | TGTGCCAGCAGCGGGCCCCCCGATTACTATGGCTACACCTTC | CASSGPPDYYGYTF
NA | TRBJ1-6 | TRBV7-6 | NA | TGTGCCAGCAGCTTGGGGGGCAGGGGCTCCTATAATTCACCCCTCCACTTT | CASSLGGRGSYNSPLHF
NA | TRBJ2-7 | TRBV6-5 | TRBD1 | TGTGCCAGCAGTTACTCCGGGACAGCTTACGAGCAGTACTTC | CASSYSGTAYEQYF
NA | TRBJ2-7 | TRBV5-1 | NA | TGCGCCAGCAGCTTGGAATCCCACGAGCAGTACTTC | CASSLESHEQYF
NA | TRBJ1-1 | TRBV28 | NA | TGTGCCAGCAGTTTGGGGGGGCGTCAAATGAACACTGAAGCTTTCTTT | CASSLGGRQMNTEAFF
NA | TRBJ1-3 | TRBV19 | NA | TGTGCCAGTAGTAAGGACTTGGGAAACACCATATATTTT | CASSKDLGNTIYF
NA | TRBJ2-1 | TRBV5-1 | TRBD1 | TGCGCCAGCAGCTCGGTTCGGGACAGGTACAATGAGCAGTTCTTC | CASSSVRDRYNEQFF
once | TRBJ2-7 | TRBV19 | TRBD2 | TGTGCCAGTAGTTGGGAGGGGACCCACTACGAGCAGTACTTC | CASSWEGTHYEQYF
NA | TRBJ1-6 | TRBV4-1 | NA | TGCGCCAGCAGCGAACGAACAGATCCCTATAATTCACCCCTCCACTTT | CASSERTDPYNSPLHF
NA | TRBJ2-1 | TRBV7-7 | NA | TGTGCCAGCAGCTTAGACGGCTACAATGAGCAGTTCTTC | CASSLDGYNEQFF
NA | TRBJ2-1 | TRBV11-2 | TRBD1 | TGTGCCAGCAGTTCAAGTGACTATGACAGGGCTAGGGGTGAGCAGTTCTTC | CASSSSDYDRARGEQFF
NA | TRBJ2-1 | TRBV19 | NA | TGTGCCAGTAGTATGGGGGACTATGAGCAGTTCTTC | CASSMGDYEQFF
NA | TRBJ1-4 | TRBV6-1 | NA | TGTGCCAGCAGTGAACAAGGTCAGCCTAATGAAAAACTGTTTTTT | CASSEQGQPNEKLFF
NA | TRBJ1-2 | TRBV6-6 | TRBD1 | TGTGCCAGCAGTTTGGGACTTGGGACAGGGGCCGGCTACACCTTC | CASSLGLGTGAGYTF
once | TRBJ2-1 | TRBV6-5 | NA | TGTGCCAGCAGTTACTCGCGGGACAATGAGCAGTTCTTC | CASSYSRDNEQFF
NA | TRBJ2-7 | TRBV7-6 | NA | TGTGCCAGCAGCTTAGCGCAGAGCTCCTACGAGCAGTACTTC | CASSLAQSSYEQYF
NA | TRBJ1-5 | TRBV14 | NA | TGTGCCAGCAGCCATAAGAGGGGGTCTCAGCCCCAGCATTTT | CASSHKRGSQPQHF
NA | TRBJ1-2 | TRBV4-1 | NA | TGCGCCAGCAGCCAAGAAACAGCATTGGGCTATGGCTACACCTTC | CASSQETALGYGYTF
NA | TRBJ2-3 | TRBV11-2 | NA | TGTGCCAGCAGCTTATACGGGGGCACAGATACGCAGTATTTT | CASSLYGGTDTQYF
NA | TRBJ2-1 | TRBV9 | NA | TGTGCCAGCAGCCCCCCGTTTTTGCCCAATGAGCAGTTCTTC | CASSPPFLPNEQFF
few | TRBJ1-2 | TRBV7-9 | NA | TGTGCCAGCAGCTTAAAGGAATCGGCGGGGGGCTACACCTTC | CASSLKESAGGYTF
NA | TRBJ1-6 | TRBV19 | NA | TGTGCCAGTAGCACCGACAGCCCTTCCTATAATTCACCCCTCCACTTT | CASSTDSPSYNSPLHF
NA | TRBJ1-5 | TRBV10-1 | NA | TGCGCCAGCAGTGTCCCGCACAATTTCTATACGTTTGGACAGCTTTATAGCAATCAGCCCCAGCATTTT | CASSVPHNFYTFGQLYSNQPQHF